Listed below are T cell receptor beta chains from one sample, sequenced in a study of T cells in Graves' hyperthyroidism and ophthalmopathy. TCRdb called the multiplex PCR reads again in MiXCR, with one record for every CDR3 protein. The sample carries approximately 400,000 distinct CDR3 sequences, 15% to 17% recorded once. The sample was blood. The receptors derive from a woman under 30 with Graves' hyperthyroidism that later progressed to Graves' ophthalmopathy. The CDR3 runs from the conserved cysteine through the conserved F or W. The D gene is left open where the match is weak. A clone size is listed for some rows: how often the clone was seen (once, few, many), or a class if it is expanded.

clone size | J gene | D gene | V gene | CDR3 protein | CDR3 DNA
few | TRBJ2-7 | TRBD2 | TRBV20-1 | CSATDTGLAGAYEQYF | TGCAGTGCTACTGATACGGGACTAGCGGGAGCGTACGAGCAGTACTTC
many | TRBJ2-2 | TRBD2 | TRBV28 | CASSRGSGGPNTGELFF | TGTGCCAGCAGCCGCGGTAGCGGGGGGCCGAACACCGGGGAGCTGTTTTTT
few | TRBJ2-1 | TRBD2 | TRBV24-1 | CATTTSLAGGRDEQFF | TGTGCCACCACCACCAGCCTAGCGGGAGGAAGGGATGAGCAGTTCTTC
few | TRBJ2-7 | . | TRBV5-8 | CASSLGGLARSYEQYF | TGTGCCAGCAGCTTGGGAGGGTTAGCGCGCTCCTACGAGCAGTACTTC
many | TRBJ2-1 | . | TRBV7-9 | CASNPARGDFNEQFF | TGTGCCAGCAATCCCGCTCGCGGCGATTTCAATGAGCAGTTCTTC
few | TRBJ1-1 | . | TRBV9 | CASSITDGTPTSAFF | TGTGCCAGCAGCATCACGGACGGAACTCCCACGTCAGCTTTCTTT
few | TRBJ2-7 | . | TRBV30 | CAWMGITYEQYF | TGTGCCTGGATGGGGATAACCTACGAGCAGTACTTC
. | TRBJ2-2 | . | TRBV29-1 | CSVGASWGTGELFF | TGCAGCGTTGGGGCTTCCTGGGGCACCGGGGAGCTGTTTTTT
few | TRBJ2-3 | . | TRBV5-1 | CASSLGQLSTDTQYF | TGCGCCAGCAGCTTGGGGCAGCTAAGCACAGATACGCAGTATTTT
few | TRBJ2-1 | . | TRBV7-9 | CASSPGPFNEQFF | TGTGCCAGCAGCCCGGGACCTTTCAATGAGCAGTTCTTC
. | TRBJ2-2 | TRBD2 | TRBV18 | CASSPVLAGDTGELFF | TGTGCCAGCTCACCTGTACTAGCGGGCGACACCGGGGAGCTGTTTTTT
many | TRBJ2-1 | TRBD2 | TRBV28 | CASGLAGVYNEQFF | TGTGCCAGCGGACTAGCGGGAGTGTACAATGAGCAGTTCTTC
. | TRBJ2-1 | TRBD2 | TRBV3-1 | CASSQGTSGDFWGNEQFF | TGTGCCAGCAGCCAAGGGACTAGCGGCGACTTCTGGGGCAATGAGCAGTTCTTC
many | TRBJ1-1 | TRBD1 | TRBV30 | CAWSAGTGDWDTEAFF | TGTGCCTGGAGTGCCGGGACAGGGGATTGGGACACTGAAGCTTTCTTT
. | TRBJ2-1 | . | TRBV5-1 | CASSPSGGTEQFF | TGCGCCAGCAGTCCCTCGGGGGGCACTGAGCAGTTCTTC
many | TRBJ2-5 | . | TRBV20-1 | CSALTTWIAETQHF | TGCAGTGCCTTGACAACGTGGATAGCGGAGACCCAGCACTTC
many | TRBJ1-6 | . | TRBV7-8 | CASSLDYAAPNSPLHF | TGTGCCAGCAGCTTAGATTATGCAGCGCCTAATTCACCCCTCCACTTT
many | TRBJ2-1 | TRBD2 | TRBV7-3 | CASSSTGTSVQAEQFF | TGTGCCAGCAGCTCCACCGGGACTAGCGTCCAGGCGGAACAGTTCTTC
many | TRBJ2-7 | . | TRBV20-1 | CSASPGSGEQYF | TGCAGTGCTAGCCCAGGATCGGGCGAGCAGTACTTC
few | TRBJ2-1 | TRBD1 | TRBV27 | CASNLRGTGPNEQFF | TGTGCCAGCAACCTTAGGGGGACAGGGCCCAATGAGCAGTTCTTC
many | TRBJ2-7 | TRBD2 | TRBV28 | CASSFLAMTSGTYEQYF | TGTGCCAGCAGTTTCCTCGCTATGACTAGCGGGACTTACGAGCAGTACTTC
few | TRBJ2-7 | . | TRBV20-1 | CSAYKPFSYEQYF | TGCAGTGCGTACAAGCCTTTTTCCTACGAGCAGTACTTC
many | TRBJ2-1 | . | TRBV4-1 | CASSPRGTAYNEQFF | TGCGCCAGCAGCCCCCGGGGGACAGCTTACAATGAGCAGTTCTTC
many | TRBJ2-3 | . | TRBV7-9 | CASSWRGRGTDTQYF | TGTGCCAGCAGCTGGCGGGGCAGAGGCACAGATACGCAGTATTTT
many | TRBJ2-1 | TRBD1 | TRBV28 | CASSWDAPQGAEDSGFF | TGTGCCAGCAGTTGGGACGCCCCACAGGGGGCGGAAGATTCGGGGTTCTTC
. | TRBJ2-5 | . | TRBV5-5 | CASSFLGAKETQYF | TGTGCCAGCAGCTTTCTAGGGGCCAAAGAGACCCAGTACTTC
few | TRBJ2-1 | . | TRBV20-1 | CSASLRRNEQFF | TGCAGTGCTAGTCTGCGGCGCAATGAGCAGTTCTTC
many | TRBJ2-1 | . | TRBV14 | CASSQGTYNEQFF | TGTGCCAGCAGCCAAGGGACTTACAATGAGCAGTTCTTC
many | TRBJ1-2 | . | TRBV30 | CAGNYDRLLYGYTF | TGTGCCGGGAACTACGACAGGTTACTATATGGCTACACCTTC
many | TRBJ2-5 | . | TRBV20-1 | CSASSGEAGETQYF | TGCAGTGCTAGCTCAGGGGAGGCCGGGGAGACCCAGTACTTC
few | TRBJ1-5 | . | TRBV4-3 | CASSQDLSRTKLHQPQHF | TGCGCCAGCAGCCAAGATCTCTCCCGGACCAAATTGCACCAGCCCCAGCATTTT
few | TRBJ2-2 | . | TRBV3-1 | CASSLTTGRGGTGELFF | TGTGCCAGCAGCCTAACAACAGGGCGAGGGGGCACCGGGGAGCTGTTTTTT
. | TRBJ1-1 | . | TRBV14 | CTSSPAGIGNTEAFF | TGTACCAGCAGTCCCGCGGGAATCGGGAACACTGAAGCTTTCTTT
. | TRBJ1-1 | . | TRBV6-2/TRBV6-3 | CASNRFRAAGTEAFF | TGTGCCAGCAACCGTTTTCGGGCCGCCGGCACTGAAGCTTTCTTT
many | TRBJ2-3 | . | TRBV7-6 | CASSMRTPTDTQYF | TGTGCCAGCAGCATGCGGACACCCACAGATACGCAGTATTTT
many | TRBJ2-7 | TRBD2 | TRBV2 | CASQFAGAGVISYEQYF | TGTGCCAGCCAGTTCGCTGGAGCGGGAGTAATCTCCTACGAGCAGTACTTC
. | TRBJ2-5 | . | TRBV29-1 | CSVTNRDTLEDF | TGCAGCGTTACCAATCGGGACACGCTTGAGGACTTC
many | TRBJ2-5 | . | TRBV2 | CASSNRDQETQYF | TGTGCCAGCAGTAACCGTGACCAAGAGACCCAGTACTTC
. | TRBJ2-2 | . | TRBV19 | CASSLQGTVAGELFF | TGTGCCAGTAGTTTACAGGGTACAGTGGCCGGGGAGCTGTTTTTT
. | TRBJ2-7 | . | TRBV5-6 | CASSLYGPGYEQYF | TGTGCCAGCAGCTTGTACGGACCCGGGTACGAGCAGTACTTC
. | TRBJ1-1 | . | TRBV28 | CASSLSAPTYTEAFF | TGTGCCAGCAGTCTCTCCGCCCCGACCTACACTGAAGCTTTCTTT
once | TRBJ1-1 | . | TRBV5-1 | CASSLEYRRVRTEAFF | TGCGCCAGCAGCTTGGAGTATCGGAGGGTTCGGACTGAAGCTTTCTTT
. | TRBJ2-2 | . | TRBV29-1 | CSVTEGQELFF | TGCAGCGTCACCGAAGGTCAGGAGCTGTTTTTT
. | TRBJ2-3 | TRBD2 | TRBV3-1 | CASSHGPGLAVADTQYF | TGTGCCAGCAGCCATGGCCCGGGACTAGCAGTAGCAGATACGCAGTATTTT
many | TRBJ1-5 | . | TRBV7-9 | CASSSGTADNQPQHF | TGTGCCAGCAGCTCCGGGACTGCCGACAATCAGCCCCAGCATTTT
many | TRBJ2-5 | . | TRBV7-3 | CASSLTREETQYF | TGTGCCAGCAGCTTAACCAGGGAAGAGACCCAGTACTTC
many | TRBJ2-7 | . | TRBV7-9 | CASSLAGAPEQYF | TGTGCCAGCAGCTTAGCGGGAGCCCCCGAGCAGTACTTC
many | TRBJ2-1 | TRBD2 | TRBV11-2 | CASSLDWGREGQNEQFF | TGTGCCAGCAGCTTAGATTGGGGGCGGGAGGGCCAGAATGAGCAGTTCTTC